This entry lists 11 T cell receptor beta chains sequenced from one sample in a study of vaccination effects on CD4 cells after COVID-19. Measured with immunoSEQ multiplex PCR; TCRdb has only the in-frame clones, and not every one. Of tens of thousands of clones detected, 75% to 90% appear once; the ten largest clones hold about 2.2%. Before sequencing took place, the ViraFEST assay used viral peptide pools to expand antigen-specific CD4+ T cells. Subsequent to a culture period of more than 8 days, CD4+ T cells were isolated. The antigens for these receptors are not known. The sequences come from CD4+ T cells from PBMCs cultured with HCoV-229E spike peptides, collected before COVID-19 vaccination. These receptors were obtained from a human donor who received a COVID-19 vaccine.

V usage is TRBV4-2 and J usage is TRBJ1-1; 7 positions match TRBD1. The germline CDR1 and CDR2 sequences are LGHNA and YNFKEQ. The CDR3 has 15 amino acids. V shed 4 bases, J shed 4 bases, and the junction held 9 bases outside the gene matches. CDR3 sequence: CASSPYRGLGTEAFF. DNA for the CDR3: TGTGCCAGCAGCCCTTACAGGGGTCTGGGCACTGAAGCTTTCTTT.

The V gene is TRBV5-4, the J gene TRBJ2-7, with 8 bases lining up with TRBD2. Germline lookup yields CDR1 SGHNT and CDR2 YYREEE (reference sequence). J was trimmed by 2 bases and V by 8 bases; bases with no gene match: 9. The CDR3 is 14 residues long. CDR3 DNA sequence: TGTGCCAGACGAAGGACTAGCAACGCCTACGAGCAGTACGTC. This translates into CARRRTSNAYEQYV.

V usage is TRBV18 and J usage is TRBJ2-2, with D perhaps matching TRBD1 (5 bases). This CDR3 has 16 residues. The ends were cut back, 2 bases at V and 1 base at J, with 11 bases in the middle. CDR1 and CDR2 (germline): KGHSH, LQKENI. Written as DNA, the CDR3 is TGTGCCAGCTCACCATTCGTAGGGGTGAACACCGGGGAGCTGTTTTTT. It specifies CASSPFVGVNTGELFF.

The table lists this clone with a count of one. The rearrangement joins TRBV3-1 (or the pseudogene TRBV3-2) to TRBJ1-2; D is ambiguous. CDR1 and CDR2 (germline): LGHDT, YNNKEL (reference sequence). The length of the CDR3 is 14 residues. The V gene lost 4 bases and the J gene lost 7 bases, with 16 bases spanning the gap. The DNA of the CDR3 is TGTGCCAGCAGCCCGGACCGATTTACTTTTGGCTACACCTTC. Translation gives CASSPDRFTFGYTF.

The rearrangement joins TRBV30 to TRBJ2-3; the match to TRBD2 covers 7 bases. With 0 bases clipped from V and 6 bases from J, the junction kept 6 bases outside the gene matches. CDR1 and CDR2 from the germline V gene are GTSNPN and SVGIG (reference sequence). The length of the CDR3 is 14 residues. In DNA, the CDR3 is TGTGCCTGGAGTGTTCAGGGAGGGGAGGATACGCAGTATTTT. It codes for CAWSVQGGEDTQYF.

The CDR3 loop reads CASSLEGVYGYTF. In nucleotides, the CDR3 is TGTGCCAGCAGCTTGGAGGGGGTTTATGGCTACACCTTC. The chain recombines TRBV7-9 with TRBJ1-2; D is possibly TRBD1 (6 bases). Germline loops: CDR1 SEHNR, CDR2 FQNEAQ (reference sequence). V was clipped by 3 bases and J by 5 bases, with 10 bases between them. CDR3 length: 13 residues.

The J gene is TRBJ2-2, the V gene TRBV30, with 7 bases identical to TRBD1. From germline, CDR1 is GTSNPN and CDR2 SVGIG (reference sequence). V lost 1 base and J lost 0; bases outside the gene matches: 11. The CDR3 has 18 amino acids. For the CDR3, the DNA is TGTGCCTGGAGTGCATATCGGCCGGGACAGACGAACACCGGGGAGCTGTTTTTT. Translating gives CAWSAYRPGQTNTGELFF.

The chain is built from TRBV10-2 and TRBJ1-6; D not resolved. The V gene's germline CDR1 is WSHSY and CDR2 SAAADI. There are 16 residues in the CDR3. The V gene lost 2 bases and the J gene lost 0 bases, with 8 bases spanning the gap. The CDR3, as DNA: TGCGCCAGCAGTGAGGCGGGGAACTCCTATAATTCACCCCTCCACTTT. Protein sequence: CASSEAGNSYNSPLHF.

The genes are TRBV3-1 (or the pseudogene TRBV3-2) and TRBJ1-5; D call uncertain. The CDR3 covers 14 residues. Trimming shortened V by 4 bases and J by 6 bases, and 13 bases separated the two germline ends. CDR1 is LGHDT and CDR2 is YNNKEL in the germline V gene (reference sequence). CDR3 nucleotide sequence: TGTGCCAGCAGCCCCGGAGTGCCTGGTCAGCCCCAGCATTTT. Protein sequence: CASSPGVPGQPQHF.

This chain connects TRBV9 to TRBJ2-5, with TRBD2 as a possible D gene (5 bases). CDR3 size: 14 residues. Trimming left V 1 base short and J 5 bases short, with 12 bases between. Germline V CDR1 and CDR2: SGDLS, YYNGEE. In nucleotides, the CDR3 is TGTGCCAGCAGCGTAAATTCCGGGAAGGAGACCCAGTACTTC. Encoded protein: CASSVNSGKETQYF.

This clone was seen just once. The rearrangement links TRBV5-4 to TRBJ1-2; a possible D gene is TRBD1 (5 bases). This CDR3 has 13 amino acids. V lost 2 bases to trimming and J lost 2 bases, with 7 bases between them. Germline-derived CDR1 and CDR2 are SGHNT and YYREEE (reference sequence). The CDR3 sequence: CASSFRGNYGYTF. For the CDR3, the DNA is TGTGCCAGCAGCTTTAGGGGAAACTATGGCTACACCTTC.